The next 26 T cell receptor beta chains were all read from a single sample in a study of blood T cell repertoires in COVID-19 (dated by TCRdb to 2019 to 2021). The method was the immunoSEQ multiplex PCR assay. This is the immuneACCESS table as TCRdb keeps it, with only in-frame sequences that have V and J called. A part of the clones is gone; compared with another copy, unresolved V genes explain less than half, and the rest is unexplained. Across this sample there are roughly 250,000 clones, with 86% seen only once. The ten largest clonotypes hold roughly 12% of the sample. Sequencing was performed on peripheral blood. These receptors originate from a young woman with COVID-19, enrolled during active disease.

The V call is TRBV19, the J call TRBJ2-2; D gene ambiguous. CDR1 is LNHDA and CDR2 is SQIVND in the germline V gene (reference sequence). CDR3 length equals 14 residues. V was clipped by 3 bases and J by 1 base, with 6 bases between them. The DNA of the CDR3 is TGTGCCAGTAGTATTCAGATGAACACCGGGGAGCTGTTTTTT. Its protein product is CASSIQMNTGELFF.

This clone was counted between two and nine times. J is TRBJ2-1 and V is TRBV5-4; D possibly corresponds to TRBD2 (7 bases). Trimming removed 7 bases at V and 9 bases at J, with 20 bases between. The germline V gene encodes CDR1 SGHNT and CDR2 YYREEE (reference sequence). The CDR3 sequence is 14 residues long. CDR3 nucleotides: TGTGCCAGCGCCCAAATTGGGGGGGGCGCTGAGCAGTTCTTC. This sequence encodes CASAQIGGGAEQFF.

The V call is TRBV3-1 (or the pseudogene TRBV3-2), the J call TRBJ2-7; D is undetermined. Trimming took 2 bases from V and 4 from J, leaving 9 bases between them. The CDR3 consists of 13 residues. Germline loops: CDR1 LGHDT, CDR2 YNNKEL (reference sequence). CDR3 nucleotide sequence: TGTGCCAGCAGCCAAATCCCCCTATACGAGCAGTACTTC. Translated: CASSQIPLYEQYF.

V usage is TRBV28 and J usage is TRBJ1-6; 7 nucleotides line up with TRBD1. The germline V gene has CDR1 MDHEN and CDR2 SYDVKM. This CDR3 region has 15 residues. V gave up 4 bases and J gave up 10 bases; unmatched junction bases: 10. The CDR3 nucleotides read TGTGCCAGCAGTTCCAACAGGGGCCTTGGGTCACCCCTCCACTTT. The encoded protein is CASSSNRGLGSPLHF.

This chain joins TRBV18 and TRBJ2-7, with D unresolved. Trimming took 2 bases from V and 2 from J, leaving 4 bases between them. This CDR3 has 12 amino acids. Germline CDR1 and CDR2: KGHSH and LQKENI. The CDR3 nucleotides are TGTGCCAGCTCACCAGAGCCCTACGAGCAGTACTTC. Protein: CASSPEPYEQYF.

The chain couples TRBV5-5 to TRBJ2-3; D gene unclear. The CDR3 sequence is 12 residues long. Between the trimmed V and J ends, which lost 4 bases and 4 bases, there was a span of 7 bases. Germline V gene lookup returns CDR1 SGHKS and CDR2 YYEKEE (reference sequence). CDR3 bases: TGTGCCAGCAGCCCTTTAGCAGATACGCAGTATTTT. It encodes CASSPLADTQYF.

The rearrangement joins TRBV19 to TRBJ1-6; D call uncertain. Germline loops: CDR1 LNHDA, CDR2 SQIVND (reference sequence). CDR3 size: 14 residues. Trimming took 5 bases from V and 1 from J, leaving 6 bases between them. CDR3 in amino acids: CASSAGSYNSPLHF. The CDR3 nucleotides read TGTGCCAGTAGTGCCGGGTCCTATAATTCACCCCTCCACTTT.

V and J are TRBV19 and TRBJ2-2; D perhaps matches TRBD1 (6 bases). From germline, CDR1 is LNHDA and CDR2 SQIVND (reference sequence). This CDR3 contains 13 residues. V was pared by 6 bases and J by 7 bases, with 12 bases between. Here the CDR3 DNA reads TGTGCCAGTAGCCTGGGGGCGGGCGGGGAGCTGTTTTTT. Translating it yields CASSLGAGGELFF.

This chain connects TRBV6-5 to TRBJ1-6; TRBD1 aligns across 8 bases. With V trimmed by 6 bases and J by 10 bases, 8 bases remained unmatched. The V gene's germline CDR1 is MNHEY and CDR2 SVGAGI. The CDR3 spans 14 residues. The CDR3: CASRSDRGSSPLHF. Written as DNA, the CDR3 is TGTGCCAGCAGATCCGACAGGGGATCATCACCCCTCCACTTT.

This rearrangement joins TRBV6-5 to TRBJ1-1; D possibly corresponds to TRBD1 (5 bases). CDR3 length: 15 residues. Germline V gene lookup returns CDR1 MNHEY and CDR2 SVGAGI. Trimming pared 2 bases from V and 6 bases from J, leaving 16 bases between. DNA for the CDR3: TGTGCCAGCAGTTACGGGGCGGAGGGGATAGCTGAAGCTTTCTTT. Protein sequence: CASSYGAEGIAEAFF.

The rearrangement joins TRBV27 to TRBJ1-1, with no clear D. Per the germline V gene, CDR1 is MNHEY and CDR2 is SMNVEV (reference sequence). The V and J ends lost 5 bases and 4 bases respectively, with 11 bases between them. The CDR3 spans 13 residues. This CDR3 is CASSPVRGTEAFF. The CDR3 DNA follows: TGTGCCAGCAGTCCCGTCCGAGGCACTGAAGCTTTCTTT.

The chain is built from TRBV5-6 and TRBJ2-1; D gene uncertain. The germline CDR1 and CDR2 sequences are SGHDT and YYEEEE. CDR3 length equals 16 residues. V dropped 0 bases and J dropped 1 base, with 11 bases sitting between them. CDR3 region: CASSLARPRSYNEQFF. DNA for the CDR3: TGTGCCAGCAGCTTGGCTCGCCCCAGATCCTACAATGAGCAGTTCTTC. Complete variable domain (other parts from reference TRBV5-6 and TRBJ2-1): DAGVTQSPTHLIKTRGQQVTLRCSPKSGHDTVSWYQQALGQGPQFIFQYYEEEERQRGNFPDRFSGHQFPNYSSELNVNALLLGDSALYLCASSLARPRSYNEQFFGPGTRLTVL.

CDR3 residues: CASSLDERISARGGYTF. CDR3 DNA sequence: TGTGCCAGCAGCTTAGACGAAAGGATTAGTGCGAGAGGAGGCTACACCTTC. The chain combines TRBV7-8 with TRBJ1-2; D not certain. Looked up from germline, CDR1 is SGHVS and CDR2 is FQNEAQ. Trimming took 1 base from V and 8 from J, leaving 23 bases between them. The CDR3 extends over 17 amino acids.

This clone was observed a handful of times. This chain links TRBV2 with TRBJ1-6; 7 nucleotides agree with TRBD1. CDR1 is SNHLY, CDR2 FYNNEI, per germline. Trimming removed 2 bases from V and 16 bases from J; junction bases left unmatched: 5. CDR3 length: 12 residues. The CDR3 is CASSERGQVLHF. CDR3 DNA: TGTGCCAGCAGTGAAAGAGGACAGGTACTCCACTTT.

The chain joins TRBV11-2 to TRBJ2-2; 7 nucleotides agree with TRBD2. Looked up from germline, CDR1 is SGHAT and CDR2 is FQNNGV. The length of the CDR3 is 17 residues. V shed 2 bases and J 4 bases; nucleotides not matched to a gene: 10. CDR3 nucleotide sequence: TGTGCCAGCAGCTTAATAGCTGCGCGGGGGTTCACCGGGGAGCTGTTTTTT. Translating gives CASSLIAARGFTGELFF.

As concerns this clone: Compared with germline, one end of the junction differs, possibly owing to a read error. The V gene is TRBV13, the J gene TRBJ2-7; D might be TRBD1 (5 bases). Germline V gene data show CDR1 as PRHDT and CDR2 as FYEKMQ (reference sequence). The CDR3 covers 14 residues. For the CDR3, the DNA is TGTGCCAGCAGCTTAGCTGTGACAGCCTACGAACAGTACTTC. It specifies CASSLAVTAYEQYF.

V gene TRBV7-2 combines with J gene TRBJ2-3, with D tentatively TRBD2 (6 bases). V lost 2 bases and J 7 bases, leaving 16 bases between the germline ends. Germline CDR1 is SGHTA and CDR2 is FQGNSA. The CDR3 extends over 15 amino acids. CDR3 nucleotides: TGTGCCAGCAGCTTACCGGCGGGGCCGGGGAATACGCAGTATTTT. It is translated as CASSLPAGPGNTQYF.

The J gene is TRBJ2-7, the V gene TRBV18; weak D call: TRBD1 (5 bases). Deletions cut 3 bases from V and 3 bases from J, with 12 bases between. CDR3 length: 14 amino acids. Germline CDR1 is KGHSH and CDR2 is LQKENI. CDR3 loop: CASSPGAPLYEQYF. The CDR3 coding sequence is TGTGCCAGCTCACCTGGGGCTCCCCTCTACGAGCAGTACTTC. Full variable domain (rest looked up from reference TRBV18 and TRBJ2-7): NAGVMQNPRHLVRRRGQEARLRCSPMKGHSHVYWYRQLPEEGLKFMVYLQKENIIDESGMPKERFSAEFPKEGPSILRIQQVVRGDSAAYFCASSPGAPLYEQYFGPGTRLTVT.

V is TRBV3-1 (or the pseudogene TRBV3-2) and J is TRBJ2-1; 10 bases agree with TRBD2. V was clipped by 2 bases and J by 8 bases; unmatched bases: 12. Germline values: CDR1 LGHDT, CDR2 YNNKEL (reference sequence). The CDR3 totals 17 residues. The CDR3 loop reads CASSQIAGGLREDEQFF. CDR3 DNA sequence: TGTGCCAGCAGCCAAATAGCGGGGGGCCTACGAGAGGATGAGCAGTTCTTC.

V and J are TRBV27 and TRBJ2-7; weak D call: TRBD1 (6 bases). The CDR3 consists of 15 residues. The V end was cut by 4 bases, the J end by 2 bases, with 15 bases between. Germline loops: CDR1 MNHEY, CDR2 SMNVEV (reference sequence). CDR3 coding DNA: TGTGCCAGCAGTTCCCCCGGGACAAGGACCTACGAGCAGTACTTC. This sequence encodes CASSSPGTRTYEQYF.

The chain couples TRBV2 to TRBJ1-6; D is uncertain. The CDR3 loop spans 14 amino acids. CDR1 and CDR2 from the germline V gene are SNHLY and FYNNEI. The V and J ends lost 4 bases and 10 bases respectively, with 14 bases between them. The CDR3 reads CASSGEGGGSPLHF. The DNA for the CDR3 is TGTGCCAGCAGTGGTGAGGGCGGTGGCTCACCCCTCCACTTT.

The chain joins TRBV7-2 to TRBJ1-5; D is possibly TRBD1 (6 bases). V lost 1 base to trimming and J lost 6 bases, with 13 bases between them. The V gene's germline CDR1 is SGHTA and CDR2 FQGNSA. The CDR3 sequence is 15 residues long. The CDR3 loop reads CASSLVQGVTQPQHF. The CDR3 nucleotides are TGTGCCAGCAGCTTAGTACAGGGTGTCACTCAGCCCCAGCATTTT.

The chain carries TRBV28 and TRBJ1-6; unclear D gene. The CDR3 has 16 amino acids. CDR1 MDHEN and CDR2 SYDVKM come from the germline V gene. Trimming took 3 bases from V and 0 from J, leaving 9 bases between them. CDR3 in DNA: TGTGCCAGCAGTTTCATGGGGAGCTCCTATAATTCACCCCTCCACTTT. It yields the protein CASSFMGSSYNSPLHF.

This clone was recorded once. The chain employs TRBV5-1 and TRBJ1-6; 10 bases line up with TRBD1. CDR3 length: 16 amino acids. Unmatched junction bases numbered 8, after V lost 4 bases and J lost 7 bases. Germline V gives CDR1 SGHRS, CDR2 YFSETQ. The CDR3 bases are TGCGCCAGCAGCCCACGGACAGGGGGGACGAATTCACCCCTCCACTTT. The encoded protein is CASSPRTGGTNSPLHF.

This clone was detected a few times. V is TRBV5-1 and J is TRBJ1-1; TRBD1 is a possible D gene (5 bases). Trimming removed 4 bases at V and 5 bases at J, with 21 bases between. Germline V gene sequence: CDR1 SGHRS, CDR2 YFSETQ. This CDR3 is built from 16 residues. The CDR3 DNA reads TGCGCCAGCAGCCTCGGCGTTGGGGCCGCGGGGACTGAAGCTTTCTTT. The encoded protein is CASSLGVGAAGTEAFF.

The V and J genes are TRBV5-1 and TRBJ1-2, with TRBD1 matching over 7 bases. The germline V gene has CDR1 SGHRS and CDR2 YFSETQ. Trimming took 4 bases from V and 2 from J; bases not matched to a gene: 8. The length of the CDR3 is 15 residues. The CDR3 DNA sequence: TGCGCCAGCAGCCAATGGGACAGCCTAAACTATGGCTACACCTTC. Encoded protein: CASSQWDSLNYGYTF. Using reference TRBV5-1 and TRBJ1-2 for the parts outside the CDR3, the full variable domain is KAGVTQTPRYLIKTRGQQVTLSCSPISGHRSVSWYQQTPGQGLQFLFEYFSETQRNKGNFPGRFSGRQFSNSRSEMNVSTLELGDSALYLCASSQWDSLNYGYTFGSGTRLTVV.